This section outlines one T cell receptor (beta chain) sequence together with its context. What it recognizes is unknown. Both 60 Vbeta primers and 13 Jbeta primers went into the PCR. Data came from immunoSEQ multiplex PCR; TCRdb stores just in-frame clones and leaves some out. The sample comprises about 120,000 clones, approximately 80% of which are singletons, and approximately 0.22% rests with the top ten. This entry belongs to a study of cytomegalovirus exposure and HLA in healthy donors. General study results and limits: Researchers left out some V segments, among them TRBV6-2 and TRBV6-3, as indistinguishable. The study put 160 or so TCR beta chains on its list as cytomegalovirus-associated. In a later analysis, an Asian-associated ancestry cluster reportedly showed fewer N-insertions than the roughly 700-donor mean.

Germline V gives CDR1 SEHNR, CDR2 FQNEAQ (reference sequence). The CDR3 spans 13 residues. The germline V and J ends were trimmed by 5 bases and 6 bases, with 13 bases remaining between them. The chain employs TRBV7-9 and TRBJ1-2; D may be TRBD1 (6 bases). The sequence was obtained from a man aged 50 or older in good health and CMV-seronegative. The source material was PBMCs. The CDR3 is CASSRDTSDGYTF. The CDR3 region has the DNA TGTGCCAGCAGCCGGGACACGTCAGATGGCTACACCTTC.